This passage covers 9 T cell receptor beta chains from one sample sequenced in a study of spatial heterogeneity in lung cancer. Their antigens remain unidentified. TCRdb re-called the 5' RACE reads through MiXCR, storing one row per CDR3 protein. The sample has 9,500 to 11,000 distinct CDR3 sequences; 5.2% are singletons. Time point noted: sample taken at primary tumor resection. Points from the study as a whole: Counts of expanded intratumoral alpha and beta TCRs tracked tumor mutation counts.

Sequences were derived from lung tumor tissue, sampled at surgery. Every receptor here comes from a male donor with early-stage non-small cell lung cancer.

This clonotype ranks as medium-sized (0.01 to 0.1%). This beta chain is an off-target read within a library intended for alpha chains, so its frequency means little. This chain joins TRBV28 and TRBJ1-5, with D unresolved. V lost 2 bases and J lost 7, with 6 bases in between. Germline V gives CDR1 MDHEN, CDR2 SYDVKM. The length of the CDR3 is 12 residues. The DNA for the CDR3 is TGTGCCAGCAGTTTAGAGGGACAGCCCCAGCATTTT. Protein sequence: CASSLEGQPQHF.

This clonotype was counted many times. Being off target in a library aimed at alpha chains, this beta chain has a size of little meaning. The V call is TRBV12-3 or TRBV12-4, the J call TRBJ2-4; D gene unclear. CDR3 length: 15 amino acids. Trimming took 5 bases from V and 6 from J, leaving 17 bases between them. In nucleotides, the CDR3 is TGTGCCAGCAGTCCGAACGTAGGGTTGACAAACATTCAGTACTTC. Translating gives CASSPNVGLTNIQYF.

This clonotype counts as medium-sized (0.01 to 0.1%). Little can be read into the size of this beta chain, an off-target read in a library designed for alpha chains. V gene TRBV12-3 or TRBV12-4 combines with J gene TRBJ1-2; tentatively, D is TRBD1 (5 bases). The CDR3 has 13 amino acids. V gave up 5 bases and J gave up 5 bases, with 12 bases separating them. The CDR3 reads CASSHGTVYGYTF. The DNA for the CDR3 is TGTGCCAGCAGTCACGGGACGGTATATGGCTACACCTTC.

Ten or more counts support this clonotype. This beta chain came through as a stray read in a library set up for alpha chains, and its size says little. V gene TRBV24-1 combines with J gene TRBJ2-4; 12 nucleotides align to TRBD1. The CDR3 sequence is 16 residues long. The germline V gene has CDR1 KGHDR and CDR2 SFDVKD. After removal of 10 bases from V and 3 bases from J, the junction contained 9 bases not matched to a gene. Here the CDR3 DNA reads TGTGCCACGGCGGGGACAGGGGGCTTTGACAAAAACATTCAGTACTTC. This codes for CATAGTGGFDKNIQYF.

This clonotype has ten or more counts. This beta chain represents an off-target read in a library built for alpha chains; its size is of limited meaning. The chain uses TRBV4-3 and TRBJ2-7; D is unresolved. There are 13 residues in the CDR3. The V end lost 0 bases, the J end lost 4 bases, and 7 bases lay between the germline ends. The germline V gene encodes CDR1 LGHNA and CDR2 YSLEER. Written as DNA, the CDR3 is TGCGCCAGCAGCCAAGATTACTTGTACGAGCAGTACTTC. Translation: CASSQDYLYEQYF.

In this sample, this clonotype turned up many times. Little can be read into the size of this beta chain, an off-target read in a library designed for alpha chains. V usage is TRBV7-9 and J usage is TRBJ2-7; the match to TRBD1 covers 10 bases. Trimming took 4 bases from V and 2 from J; bases not matched to a gene: 5. The CDR3 runs to 15 residues. Germline V gene data show CDR1 as SEHNR and CDR2 as FQNEAQ (reference sequence). CDR3 region: CASSSQTGGTYEQYF. CDR3 nucleotide sequence: TGTGCCAGCAGCTCCCAGACAGGGGGCACCTACGAGCAGTACTTC.

This clonotype was counted many times. Within a library made for alpha chains, this beta chain is off target, and its count is uninformative. The chain couples TRBV12-3 or TRBV12-4 to TRBJ2-1; the D gene is possibly TRBD1 (6 bases). Trimming shortened V by 1 base and J by 10 bases, and 14 bases separated the two germline ends. The CDR3 contains 14 residues. The CDR3, as DNA: TGTGCCAGCAGTTTAGTCCTTACCGGGACAGAGCAGTTCTTC. This sequence encodes CASSLVLTGTEQFF.

This clonotype was counted many times. This beta chain slipped into a library made for alpha chains as a stray read, so its size is not meaningful. The chain joins TRBV11-2 to TRBJ2-2; 11 bases fit TRBD1. Germline CDR1 is SGHAT and CDR2 is FQNNGV. The CDR3 extends over 16 amino acids. Trimming cost V 6 bases and J 4 bases; bases outside gene matches: 7. The CDR3 DNA sequence: TGTGCCAGCAGACCAACCGGGACAGGGGGCACCGGGGAGCTGTTTTTT. It codes for CASRPTGTGGTGELFF. Filled out from reference TRBV11-2 and TRBJ2-2, the complete variable domain reads EAGVAQSPRYKIIEKRQSVAFWCNPISGHATLYWYQQILGQGPKLLIQFQNNGVVDDSQLPKDRFSAERLKGVDSTLKIQPAKLEDSAVYLCASRPTGTGGTGELFFGEGSRLTVL.

This clonotype is labeled medium-sized (0.01 to 0.1%). As an off-target read in a library built for alpha chains, this beta chain has a frequency of little significance. The chain has TRBV28 and TRBJ2-7; TRBD2 is a possible D gene (6 bases). Trimming stripped 7 bases from V and 2 bases from J, with 15 bases between. From germline, CDR1 is MDHEN and CDR2 SYDVKM. The CDR3 covers 14 residues. CDR3 protein: CASTVGTAPYEQYF. For the CDR3, the DNA is TGTGCCAGCACCGTAGGGACTGCTCCCTACGAGCAGTACTTC.